The 21 T cell receptor beta chains in this list originate from one sample, sequenced in a study of T-cell memory formation after mild COVID-19. Each CDR3 protein is one row after TCRdb ran MiXCR on the 5' RACE reads. The sample holds under 400,000 distinct CDR3 sequences, 25% to 30% seen once. What was sequenced was PBMCs or a T cell subset sorted from them (not recorded which). The receptors here all came from an adult woman who had mild COVID-19 (a few samples of this study predate the infection). Cell type and time point are not known.

V is TRBV4-1 and J is TRBJ2-7, with a tentative D call TRBD1 (6 bases). The length of the CDR3 is 12 residues. CDR1 MGHRA and CDR2 YSYEKL come from the germline V gene. Trimming took 1 base from V and 6 from J, leaving 7 bases between them. CDR3 bases: TGCGCCAGCAGCCAAGTAGGGGGCGAGCAGTACTTC. As protein: CASSQVGGEQYF.

In this sample, this clonotype turned up many times. The chain links TRBV4-2 to TRBJ2-3, with D unclear. Germline V gene data show CDR1 as LGHNA and CDR2 as YNFKEQ. This CDR3 has 16 amino acids. The germline V and J ends were trimmed by 3 bases and 0 bases, with 13 bases remaining between them. The CDR3 coding sequence is TGTGCCAGCAGCCATTCCCAGCGCCCTAGCACAGATACGCAGTATTTT. It translates to CASSHSQRPSTDTQYF.

This clonotype was detected ten times or more. The chain uses TRBV3-1 and TRBJ2-7; D gene ambiguous. V dropped 0 bases and J dropped 3 bases, with 9 bases sitting between them. The CDR3 runs to 14 residues. CDR1 and CDR2 (germline): LGHDT, YNNKEL (reference sequence). The CDR3 DNA is TGTGCCAGCAGCCAAGATCTGGCAGGCTACGAGCAGTACTTC. Encoded protein: CASSQDLAGYEQYF.

This chain links TRBV7-6 with TRBJ2-6; D is perhaps TRBD1 or TRBD2 (5 bases each). Germline values: CDR1 SGHVS, CDR2 FNYEAQ. The CDR3 covers 17 residues. The germline V and J ends were trimmed by 5 bases and 0 bases, with 14 bases remaining between them. CDR3 loop: CASSPGPTPSGANVLTF. The CDR3 region has the DNA TGTGCCAGCAGCCCGGGACCGACCCCCTCTGGGGCCAACGTCCTGACTTTC.

In its sample, this clonotype was seen a few times. This chain uses TRBV12-3 or TRBV12-4 with TRBJ2-3; D ambiguous. The germline V and J ends were trimmed by 5 bases and 6 bases, with 18 bases remaining between them. CDR3 length: 15 residues. The CDR3: CASSPVAALGDTQYF. In DNA form, the CDR3 reads TGTGCCAGCAGTCCCGTGGCGGCCTTAGGGGATACGCAGTATTTT.

The rearrangement joins TRBV5-1 to TRBJ2-1; D perhaps matches TRBD2 (6 bases). CDR1 is SGHRS, CDR2 YFSETQ, per germline. The CDR3 is 15 residues long. V was clipped by 0 bases and J by 4 bases, with 11 bases between them. This CDR3 is CASSLVVGGYNEQFF. The CDR3 DNA reads TGCGCCAGCAGCTTGGTAGTGGGGGGTTACAATGAGCAGTTCTTC.

This rearrangement joins TRBV12-3 or TRBV12-4 to TRBJ2-5; D perhaps matches TRBD1 (6 bases). The CDR3 has 15 residues. V was cut by 4 bases and J by 5 bases, with 17 bases left in between. CDR3 coding DNA: TGTGCCAGCAGTTGGTCGCAGGGGAGAATGGAGACCCAGTACTTC. It codes for CASSWSQGRMETQYF.

This clonotype was seen a handful of times. CDR3 nucleotide sequence: TGTGCCAGCAGCCGAGGGCCTAATGAAAAACTGTTTTTT. Translated, it gives CASSRGPNEKLFF. The chain combines TRBV5-6 with TRBJ1-4; D ambiguous. The ends were cut back, 4 bases at V and 3 bases at J, with 7 bases in the middle. Germline V gene sequence: CDR1 SGHDT, CDR2 YYEEEE. The CDR3 is 13 amino acids.

CDR3 region: CASSRGDSTDTQYF. The CDR3 DNA is TGCGCCAGCAGCCGAGGAGATAGCACAGATACGCAGTATTTT. V gene TRBV5-1 combines with J gene TRBJ2-3; no clear D. The CDR3 loop spans 14 amino acids. Germline V CDR1 and CDR2: SGHRS, YFSETQ. V dropped 4 bases and J dropped 0 bases, with 9 bases sitting between them.

Only a few counts were recorded for this clonotype. The V and J genes are TRBV7-8 and TRBJ2-3; 7 bases line up with TRBD2. Germline V gene lookup returns CDR1 SGHVS and CDR2 FQNEAQ. CDR3 length equals 15 residues. Trimming removed 6 bases from V and 3 bases from J; junction bases left unmatched: 9. The CDR3 nucleotides are TGTGCCAGCAGGTTACGGGAGGCTTTAACAGATACGCAGTATTTT. Translating it yields CASRLREALTDTQYF. The entire variable domain, with the rest obtained from reference TRBV7-8 and TRBJ2-3, is as follows: GAGVSQSPRYKVAKRGQDVALRCDPISGHVSLFWYQQALGQGPEFLTYFQNEAQLDKSGLPSDRFFAERPEGSVSTLKIQRTQQEDSAVYLCASRLREALTDTQYFGPGTRLTVL.

This clonotype was detected only a few times. This sequence joins TRBV7-2 and TRBJ2-7; no firm D call. CDR1 is SGHTA and CDR2 is FQGNSA in the germline V gene. V lost 2 bases and J lost 3, with 5 bases in between. The CDR3 contains 12 residues. The CDR3 is CASSLFVYEQYF. The CDR3 DNA reads as TGTGCCAGCAGCTTATTCGTCTACGAGCAGTACTTC.

In this sample, this clonotype turned up a few times. The chain links TRBV5-1 to TRBJ1-1; D is unclear. V was cut by 0 bases and J by 3 bases, with 15 bases left in between. CDR1 SGHRS and CDR2 YFSETQ come from the germline V gene. The CDR3 runs 16 residues. The CDR3 DNA reads as TGCGCCAGCAGCTTGGTATCACCTCTCGCCTACACTGAAGCTTTCTTT. This translates into CASSLVSPLAYTEAFF.

The chain combines TRBV11-2 with TRBJ1-4, with 8 bases lining up with TRBD1. This CDR3 is built from 16 residues. Germline lookup yields CDR1 SGHAT and CDR2 FQNNGV. Trimming took 3 bases from V and 8 from J; bases not matched to a gene: 11. The CDR3 DNA follows: TGTGCCAGCAGCTTTAGGCTGGACAGGGTCACGGAAAAACTGTTTTTT. This encodes CASSFRLDRVTEKLFF.

This sequence joins TRBV4-1 and TRBJ2-5; D perhaps matches TRBD1 (6 bases). The CDR3 covers 15 residues. Deletions cut 2 bases from V and 5 bases from J, with 15 bases between. Germline lookup yields CDR1 MGHRA and CDR2 YSYEKL. The CDR3 DNA reads TGCGCCAGCAGCCAATCAACAGTAACAGGGGAGACCCAGTACTTC. It translates to CASSQSTVTGETQYF.

This chain links TRBV20-1 with TRBJ1-5; D gene unclear. V was clipped by 4 bases and J by 4 bases, with 17 bases between them. This CDR3 contains 15 residues. Germline V CDR1 and CDR2: DFQATT, SNEGSKA (reference sequence). DNA for the CDR3: TGCAGTGCTACCGTAGGTAGTCCGGGGAATCAGCCCCAGCATTTT. Amino acid sequence: CSATVGSPGNQPQHF.

This clonotype was found a few times. The CDR3 DNA reads as TGTGCCAGCAGCTTGTCCGGACTCAAGGGATACGAGCAGTACTTC. Translated, it gives CASSLSGLKGYEQYF. The chain recombines TRBV5-5 with TRBJ2-7, with D maybe TRBD2 (5 bases). V was trimmed by 1 base and J by 4 bases, leaving 15 bases between them. The germline gives CDR1 SGHKS, CDR2 YYEKEE (reference sequence). This CDR3 region has 15 residues.

The chain couples TRBV4-1 to TRBJ1-2; D gene uncertain. The V end lost 2 bases, the J end lost 5 bases, and 9 bases lay between the germline ends. Germline V CDR1 and CDR2: MGHRA, YSYEKL. There are 13 residues in the CDR3. The CDR3 sequence is CASSQTLTYGYTF. The CDR3 region has the DNA TGCGCCAGCAGCCAAACCCTCACATATGGCTACACCTTC.

This clonotype was found a few times. V is TRBV5-6 and J is TRBJ2-7, with no clear D. The CDR3 runs to 14 residues. Germline CDR1 and CDR2: SGHDT and YYEEEE. V was clipped by 0 bases and J by 0 bases, with 7 bases between them. The DNA of the CDR3 is TGTGCCAGCAGCTTGGTTTCATTCTCCTACGAGCAGTACTTC. It yields the protein CASSLVSFSYEQYF.

The chain employs TRBV30 and TRBJ2-1; D is unresolved. CDR1 is GTSNPN, CDR2 SVGIG, per germline (reference sequence). The CDR3 extends over 15 amino acids. V lost 4 bases and J 0 bases, leaving 13 bases between the germline ends. The CDR3 DNA reads TGTGCCTGGACGGTCGTAATCGGCTCCTACAATGAGCAGTTCTTC. This gives the protein CAWTVVIGSYNEQFF.

The chain has TRBV5-1 and TRBJ1-3; D is perhaps TRBD1 (6 bases). CDR1 is SGHRS, CDR2 YFSETQ, per germline. The CDR3 has 16 amino acids. V was trimmed by 0 bases and J by 2 bases, leaving 12 bases between them. The CDR3 bases are TGCGCCAGCAGCTTGGAACTCGGGGGCGCTGGAAACACCATATATTTT. Translation: CASSLELGGAGNTIYF. Based on the CDR3 plus reference TRBV5-1 and TRBJ1-3, the full variable domain is KAGVTQTPRYLIKTRGQQVTLSCSPISGHRSVSWYQQTPGQGLQFLFEYFSETQRNKGNFPGRFSGRQFSNSRSEMNVSTLELGDSALYLCASSLELGGAGNTIYFGEGSWLTVV.

The V and J genes are TRBV7-6 and TRBJ2-5; TRBD2 matches 15 bases. Losses at the gene ends were 5 bases for V and 4 bases for J; bases not matched to a gene: 11. Germline V gene sequence: CDR1 SGHVS, CDR2 FNYEAQ. The CDR3 extends over 18 amino acids. The CDR3 reads CASSHQGLAGGYPETQYF. The CDR3 DNA sequence: TGTGCCAGCAGCCACCAGGGACTAGCGGGGGGATACCCAGAGACCCAGTACTTC. The whole variable domain, remainder taken from reference TRBV7-6 and TRBJ2-5, is GAGVSQSPRYKVTKRGQDVALRCDPISGHVSLYWYRQALGQGPEFLTYFNYEAQQDKSGLPNDRFSAERPEGSISTLTIQRTEQRDSAMYRCASSHQGLAGGYPETQYFGPGTRLLVL.